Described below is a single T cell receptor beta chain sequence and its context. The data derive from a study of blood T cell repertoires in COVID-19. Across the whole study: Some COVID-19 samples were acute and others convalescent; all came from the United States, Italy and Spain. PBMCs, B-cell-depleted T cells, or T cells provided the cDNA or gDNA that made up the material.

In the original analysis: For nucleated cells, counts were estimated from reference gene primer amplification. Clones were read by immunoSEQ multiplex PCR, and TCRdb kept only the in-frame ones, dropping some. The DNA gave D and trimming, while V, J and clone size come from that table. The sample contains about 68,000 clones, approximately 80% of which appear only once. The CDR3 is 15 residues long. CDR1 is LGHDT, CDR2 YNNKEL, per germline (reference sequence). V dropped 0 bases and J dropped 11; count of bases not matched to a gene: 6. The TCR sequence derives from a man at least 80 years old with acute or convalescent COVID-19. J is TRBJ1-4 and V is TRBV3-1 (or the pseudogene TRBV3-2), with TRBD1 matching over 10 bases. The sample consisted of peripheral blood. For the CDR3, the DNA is TGTGCCAGCAGCCAAGATTCCGGACAGGGGGGGAAACTGTTTTTT. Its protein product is CASSQDSGQGGKLFF.